The text below deals with one TCR beta chain. No antigen is known for it. The CDR3 contains 16 residues. CDR1 and CDR2 from the germline V gene are SNHLY and FYNNEI. V was pared by 6 bases and J by 3 bases, with 18 bases between. TCRdb ran MiXCR on the reads and lists one entry per CDR3 protein. The data show about 280,000 distinct CDR3 sequences, 20% to 25% seen once. These data come from a study of T cell repertoires in cytomegalovirus infection. Study-level background: Based on public TCR beta signatures, there were indications of CMV infection and of a matching HLA type. Findings and limits, study-wide: Using cumulative public TCR beta family frequency, the authors identified those who carried CMV together with the relevant HLA. The response measured ex vivo was dominated by TCR beta clonotypes (HLA-C-restricted and CMV-specific).

This TCR came from a human donor in good health (CMV status not recorded). Some clones in this sample may be carry-over from other donors' samples. The gene calls are TRBV2 and TRBJ1-5; no reliable D call. The input for sequencing was cultured PBMCs, taken from culture after CMV antigen stimulation. The CDR3 nucleotides read TGTGCCAGCAGCGCGGGGATCAACAGACTCAATCAGCCCCAGCATTTT. This translates into CASSAGINRLNQPQHF.